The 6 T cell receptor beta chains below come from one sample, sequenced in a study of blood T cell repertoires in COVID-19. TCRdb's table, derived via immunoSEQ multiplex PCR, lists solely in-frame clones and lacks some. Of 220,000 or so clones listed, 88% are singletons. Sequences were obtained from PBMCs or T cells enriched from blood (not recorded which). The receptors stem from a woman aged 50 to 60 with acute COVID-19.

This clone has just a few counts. In DNA, the CDR3 is TGTGCCAGCAGCCCCGAAGGGAGGGGACGCAATCAGCCCCAGCATTTT. Its translation is CASSPEGRGRNQPQHF. This chain joins TRBV2 and TRBJ1-5; possibly TRBD1 for D (5 bases). V lost 6 bases and J lost 2, with 17 bases in between. This CDR3 spans 16 amino acids. The germline CDR1 and CDR2 sequences are SNHLY and FYNNEI.

The CDR3 bases are TGTGCCAGCAGCCAATACAGGGCCATGAACACTGAAGCTTTCTTT. Encoded protein: CASSQYRAMNTEAFF. The chain carries TRBV11-2 and TRBJ1-1, with a possible D match to TRBD1 (6 bases). The CDR3 contains 15 residues. V gave up 5 bases and J gave up 0 bases, with 13 bases separating them. Per germline, CDR1 SGHAT and CDR2 FQNNGV.

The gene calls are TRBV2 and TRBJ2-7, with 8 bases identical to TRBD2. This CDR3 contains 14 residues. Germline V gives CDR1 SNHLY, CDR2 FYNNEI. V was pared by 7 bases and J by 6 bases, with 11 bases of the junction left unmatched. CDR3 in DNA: TGTGCCAGCAACCCGGGGCTAGCGGGTGCCGAGCAGTACTTC. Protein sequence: CASNPGLAGAEQYF.

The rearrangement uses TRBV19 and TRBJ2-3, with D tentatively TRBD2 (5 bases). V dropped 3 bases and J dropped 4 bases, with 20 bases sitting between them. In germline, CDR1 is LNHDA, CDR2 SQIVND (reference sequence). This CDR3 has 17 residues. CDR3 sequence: CASSIGVGRTNSDTQYF. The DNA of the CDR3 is TGTGCCAGTAGTATCGGGGTGGGCAGAACGAATTCAGATACGCAGTATTTT. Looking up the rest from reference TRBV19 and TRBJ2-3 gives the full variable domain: DGGITQSPKYLFRKEGQNVTLSCEQNLNHDAMYWYRQDPGQGLRLIYYSQIVNDFQKGDIAEGYSVSREKKESFPLTVTSAQKNPTAFYLCASSIGVGRTNSDTQYFGPGTRLTVL.

The CDR3 loop reads CASSPMGTGETQYF. CDR3 sequence (DNA): TGTGCCAGCTCACCAATGGGTACGGGGGAGACCCAGTACTTC. The rearrangement links TRBV18 to TRBJ2-5; TRBD2 is a possible D gene (5 bases). Germline loops: CDR1 KGHSH, CDR2 LQKENI. The CDR3 is 14 residues long. With 2 bases removed from V and 5 bases from J, the gap between germline ends came to 12 bases. The full variable domain, rest sourced from reference TRBV18 and TRBJ2-5, is NAGVMQNPRHLVRRRGQEARLRCSPMKGHSHVYWYRQLPEEGLKFMVYLQKENIIDESGMPKERFSAEFPKEGPSILRIQQVVRGDSAAYFCASSPMGTGETQYFGPGTRLLVL.

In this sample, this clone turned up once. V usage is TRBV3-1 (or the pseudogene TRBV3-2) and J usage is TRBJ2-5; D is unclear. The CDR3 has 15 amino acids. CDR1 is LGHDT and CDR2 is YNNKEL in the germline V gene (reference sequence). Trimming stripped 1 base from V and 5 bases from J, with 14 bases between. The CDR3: CASSQVRSPTETQYF. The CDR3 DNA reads TGTGCCAGCAGCCAAGTGCGGTCCCCGACGGAGACCCAGTACTTC.